Presented here are 26 T cell receptor beta chains from one specimen sequenced in a study of Ad26.COV2.S vaccination and SARS-CoV-2 variants. Treatment of the sample: some 19 received Ad26.COV2.S at low or high dose, single or two shots; roughly 5 received placebo; per-sample allocation not given. Sampling was done on day 63 after the first vaccine or placebo injection. Profiled with immunoSEQ multiplex PCR; TCRdb holds only in-frame clones, not every one. Of 300,000 to 400,000 clones listed, 80% to 90% are singletons. The sample consisted of peripheral blood, taken in a trial of Ad26.COV2.S vaccine versus placebo. All receptors derive from a person between 18 and 59 years old who received the Ad26.COV2.S COVID-19 vaccine or a placebo.

This chain connects TRBV7-9 to TRBJ1-2; weak D call: TRBD1 (5 bases). Germline V gene data show CDR1 as SEHNR and CDR2 as FQNEAQ (reference sequence). The CDR3 consists of 14 residues. V shed 5 bases and J shed 1 base, with 11 bases lying between them. The CDR3 DNA reads as TGTGCCAGCAGCGCGGACGGGGGTAACTATGGCTACACCTTC. Protein: CASSADGGNYGYTF.

The genes are TRBV19 and TRBJ2-2; a weak D match, TRBD2 (7 bases). This CDR3 is 15 amino acids long. Germline V gene sequence: CDR1 LNHDA, CDR2 SQIVND (reference sequence). Trimming left V 6 bases short and J 7 bases short, with 18 bases between. CDR3 in amino acids: CASSPLAGAGGELFF. The CDR3 region has the DNA TGTGCCAGTAGCCCACTGGCGGGGGCCGGCGGGGAGCTGTTTTTT.

The chain is built from TRBV11-2 and TRBJ2-2; D gene ambiguous. CDR1 SGHAT and CDR2 FQNNGV come from the germline V gene. V dropped 0 bases and J dropped 8 bases, with 10 bases sitting between them. The length of the CDR3 is 14 residues. The CDR3 sequence is CASSLEIGTGELFF. The CDR3 bases are TGTGCCAGCAGCTTAGAAATCGGAACGGGGGAGCTGTTTTTT.

This chain links TRBV14 with TRBJ2-2; the D is unclear. CDR3 length: 14 residues. The V and J ends lost 0 bases and 6 bases respectively, with 8 bases between them. CDR1 is SGHDN and CDR2 is FVKESK in the germline V gene. This CDR3 is CASSQEGFAGELFF. CDR3 nucleotide sequence: TGTGCCAGCAGCCAAGAGGGGTTCGCCGGGGAGCTGTTTTTT.

This clone was found once. V usage is TRBV7-2 and J usage is TRBJ1-1; tentative D call: TRBD1 (5 bases). The length of the CDR3 is 13 residues. With 0 bases removed from V and 7 bases from J, the gap between germline ends came to 9 bases. Looked up from germline, CDR1 is SGHTA and CDR2 is FQGNSA. The CDR3 bases are TGTGCCAGCAGCTTAGCCGGGGGGGGTGAAGCTTTCTTT. This translates into CASSLAGGGEAFF. The variable domain in full, with the rest retrieved from reference TRBV7-2 and TRBJ1-1, is GAGVSQSPSNKVTEKGKDVELRCDPISGHTALYWYRQSLGQGLEFLIYFQGNSAPDKSGLPSDRFSAERTGGSVSTLTIQRTQQEDSAVYLCASSLAGGGEAFFGQGTRLTVV.

Concerning this clone: A much larger clone lies a single base off, so this may be a read error. The same CDR3 is also encoded by other DNA sequences in this sample. This chain joins TRBV7-6 and TRBJ2-1; TRBD2 agrees at 8 bases. This CDR3 is built from 13 residues. Germline CDR1 and CDR2: SGHVS and FNYEAQ. Trimming removed 5 bases from V and 6 bases from J; junction bases left unmatched: 3. The CDR3 DNA reads as TGTGCCAGCAGCCCCGGGACTAGCAATGAGCAGTTCTTC. Protein: CASSPGTSNEQFF.

The rearrangement joins TRBV18 to TRBJ2-1; the match to TRBD2 covers 10 bases. V shed 0 bases, J shed 9 bases, and the junction held 8 bases outside the gene matches. This CDR3 has 16 residues. Germline V CDR1 and CDR2: KGHSH, LQKENI. CDR3 residues: CASSPPGLAGVSEQFF. DNA for the CDR3: TGTGCCAGCTCACCACCGGGCCTAGCGGGAGTTTCTGAGCAGTTCTTC.

This clone showed up many times. J is TRBJ1-3 and V is TRBV4-1; maybe TRBD1 (6 bases). The V gene lost 3 bases and the J gene lost 0 bases, with 15 bases spanning the gap. This CDR3 is 17 amino acids long. CDR1 and CDR2 from the germline V gene are MGHRA and YSYEKL. The CDR3 nucleotides are TGCGCCAGCAGCCAGAGGGCAGACAGGAGCTCTGGAAACACCATATATTTT. Translated: CASSQRADRSSGNTIYF.

This chain uses TRBV4-2 with TRBJ2-1; TRBD2 matches 7 bases. V shed 0 bases, J shed 8 bases, and the junction held 1 base outside the gene matches. CDR1 is LGHNA and CDR2 is YNFKEQ in the germline V gene. The CDR3 is 13 amino acids. The CDR3 coding sequence is TGTGCCAGCAGCCAAGAGACTAGCTATGAGCAGTTCTTC. This translates into CASSQETSYEQFF.

Worth noting for this clone: This sample also contains other DNA sequences that code for the same CDR3. This rearrangement joins TRBV12-3 or TRBV12-4 to TRBJ2-1; no clear D. V was cut by 3 bases and J by 7 bases, with 7 bases left in between. The length of the CDR3 is 12 residues. Here the CDR3 reads CASSFGRNEQFF. CDR3 DNA: TGTGCCAGCAGTTTTGGAAGGAATGAGCAGTTCTTC.

The CDR3 nucleotides are TGTGCCTGGAGGATAGCGAGGGGCCCCCAAGGGTATACGCAGTATTTT. This gives the protein CAWRIARGPQGYTQYF. The genes are TRBV30 and TRBJ2-3, with D perhaps matching TRBD1 or TRBD2 (5 bases each). The CDR3 has 16 amino acids. The germline gives CDR1 GTSNPN, CDR2 SVGIG (reference sequence). V lost 3 bases to trimming and J lost 7 bases, with 23 bases between them.

The V call is TRBV25-1, the J call TRBJ1-6; 8 nucleotides match TRBD1. The CDR3 spans 16 residues. V lost 4 bases and J lost 3; bases outside the gene matches: 5. Germline V gene data show CDR1 as MGHDK and CDR2 as SYGVNS. CDR3 nucleotide sequence: TGTGCCAGCAGTGCCCGGACAGGGCACTATAATTCACCCCTCCACTTT. Its protein is CASSARTGHYNSPLHF. Drawing the rest from reference TRBV25-1 and TRBJ1-6, the complete variable domain is EADIYQTPRYLVIGTGKKITLECSQTMGHDKMYWYQQDPGMELHLIHYSYGVNSTEKGDLSSESTVSRIRTEHFPLTLESARPSHTSQYLCASSARTGHYNSPLHFGNGTRLTVT.

This clone has just a few counts. V usage is TRBV28 and J usage is TRBJ1-2; TRBD1 aligns across 7 bases. Germline V gene lookup returns CDR1 MDHEN and CDR2 SYDVKM. The CDR3 is 13 amino acids. V lost 7 bases to trimming and J lost 1 base; unmatched junction nucleotides: 3. The CDR3 DNA reads as TGTGCCAGCAAGGGGGCCGATAACTATGGCTACACCTTC. Translated: CASKGADNYGYTF.

This chain joins TRBV5-5 and TRBJ1-4; no reliable D call. The CDR3 totals 12 residues. CDR1 and CDR2 from the germline V gene are SGHKS and YYEKEE (reference sequence). V was cut by 0 bases and J by 5 bases, with 2 bases left in between. CDR3 bases: TGTGCCAGCAGCTTGGAAAATGAAAAACTGTTTTTT. Protein: CASSLENEKLFF.

V is TRBV30 and J is TRBJ2-7, with a possible D match to TRBD1 (5 bases). Germline values: CDR1 GTSNPN, CDR2 SVGIG (reference sequence). V was clipped by 3 bases and J by 4 bases, with 10 bases between them. The CDR3 covers 12 residues. The CDR3 DNA follows: TGTGCCTGGAGCCTCGACAGATACGAGCAGTACTTC. Amino acids: CAWSLDRYEQYF.

The V call is TRBV29-1, the J call TRBJ2-5; D might be TRBD1 or TRBD2, each matching 6 bases. Germline V gene data show CDR1 as SQVTM and CDR2 as ANQGSEA. The CDR3 totals 14 residues. V was trimmed by 6 bases and J by 1 base, leaving 15 bases between them. The CDR3 protein is CSVGWGASQETQYF. In nucleotides, the CDR3 is TGCAGCGTGGGGTGGGGGGCTAGCCAAGAGACCCAGTACTTC.

This rearrangement joins TRBV4-1 to TRBJ1-3; a weak D match, TRBD1 (5 bases). Germline CDR1 reads MGHRA; CDR2 reads YSYEKL. V shed 3 bases and J shed 2 bases, with 11 bases lying between them. The CDR3 has 15 residues. As DNA, the CDR3 is TGCGCCAGCAGCCATGGACATACGGCTGGAAACACCATATATTTT. Its protein product is CASSHGHTAGNTIYF.

The chain carries TRBV6-2 or TRBV6-3 and TRBJ2-5, with 7 bases aligning to TRBD1. With 3 bases clipped from V and 3 bases from J, the junction kept 4 bases outside the gene matches. CDR1 and CDR2 from the germline V gene are MNHEY and SVGEGT. The CDR3 is made up of 14 amino acids. The chain's CDR3 is CASSYDRVKETQYF. The CDR3 DNA reads TGTGCCAGCAGTTATGACAGGGTAAAAGAGACCCAGTACTTC.

V is TRBV30 and J is TRBJ1-2; 11 nucleotides match TRBD1. Germline CDR1 GTSNPN, CDR2 SVGIG (reference sequence). The CDR3 spans 14 residues. V lost 3 bases, J lost 4 bases, and 4 bases stayed unmatched. CDR3 region: CAWRGQGVGYGYTF. CDR3 DNA: TGTGCCTGGAGGGGACAGGGGGTGGGCTATGGCTACACCTTC. Together with reference TRBV30 and TRBJ1-2, the CDR3 gives the full variable domain: SQTIHQWPATLVQPVGSPLSLECTVEGTSNPNLYWYRQAAGRGLQLLFYSVGIGQISSEVPQNLSASRPQDRQFILSSKKLLLSDSGFYLCAWRGQGVGYGYTFGSGTRLTVV.

V usage is TRBV5-4 and J usage is TRBJ1-2; 7 nucleotides match TRBD1. The germline gives CDR1 SGHNT, CDR2 YYREEE (reference sequence). The CDR3 extends over 13 amino acids. Trimming took 0 bases from V and 8 from J; bases not matched to a gene: 4. The CDR3, as DNA: TGTGCCAGCAGCTTGGACAGGGGTGGAGGCTACACCTTC. It encodes CASSLDRGGGYTF. The full variable domain, with the rest looked up from reference TRBV5-4 and TRBJ1-2, is ETGVTQSPTHLIKTRGQQVTLRCSSQSGHNTVSWYQQALGQGPQFIFQYYREEENGRGNFPPRFSGLQFPNYSSELNVNALELDDSALYLCASSLDRGGGYTFGSGTRLTVV.

The chain is built from TRBV2 and TRBJ2-2, with unresolved D. The CDR3 sequence is 13 residues long. V lost 7 bases to trimming and J lost 1 base, with 7 bases between them. Germline V lookup: CDR1 SNHLY, CDR2 FYNNEI. This CDR3 reads CASTYQNTGELFF. The CDR3 DNA reads TGTGCCAGCACCTACCAGAACACCGGGGAGCTGTTTTTT.

In nucleotides, the CDR3 is TGTGCCAGCAGCCAATCCGGGACTAGCGGGAGGAGGTACGAGCAGTACTTC. As protein: CASSQSGTSGRRYEQYF. The rearrangement uses TRBV3-1 (or the pseudogene TRBV3-2) and TRBJ2-7; 15 bases align to TRBD2. This CDR3 region has 17 residues. With 2 bases clipped from V and 4 bases from J, the junction kept 6 bases outside the gene matches. From germline, CDR1 is LGHDT and CDR2 YNNKEL (reference sequence).

The rearrangement uses TRBV6-1 and TRBJ2-1, with 10 positions matching TRBD2. Germline CDR1 is MNHNS and CDR2 is SASEGT. The CDR3 runs 17 residues. The J segment lost 0 bases and the V segment lost 4 bases, leaving 6 bases of the junction unmatched. The CDR3 protein is CASSGSSGGGSYNEQFF. CDR3 bases: TGTGCCAGCAGTGGCTCAAGCGGGGGGGGCTCCTACAATGAGCAGTTCTTC.

This clone was detected only once. This chain connects TRBV6-6 to TRBJ1-1, with 7 bases fitting TRBD1. The germline gives CDR1 MNHNY, CDR2 SVGAGI (reference sequence). The V gene end was trimmed by 10 bases and the J gene end by 8 bases; junction bases not matched to a gene: 10. There are 12 residues in the CDR3. The chain's CDR3 is CATYRGNGEAFF. The CDR3 DNA is TGTGCCACCTACAGGGGAAACGGGGAAGCTTTCTTT.

This chain connects TRBV28 to TRBJ1-2, with D unresolved. The ends were cut back, 5 bases at V and 5 bases at J, with 9 bases in the middle. The CDR3 covers 12 residues. Germline V gives CDR1 MDHEN, CDR2 SYDVKM. The CDR3 sequence is CASSPTPYGYTF. In DNA, the CDR3 is TGTGCCAGCAGTCCGACCCCTTATGGCTACACCTTC.

This chain joins TRBV6-1 and TRBJ2-7, with 8 bases aligning to TRBD1. This CDR3 region has 16 residues. The ends lost 2 bases at V and 3 bases at J; junction bases unmatched: 9. CDR1 and CDR2 (germline): MNHNS, SASEGT. The CDR3 protein is CASSEWGDRSDYEQYF. CDR3 nucleotides: TGTGCCAGCAGTGAATGGGGGGACAGGTCAGACTACGAGCAGTACTTC.